This T cell receptor (beta chain) comes out of a study of blood T cell repertoires in COVID-19. Whole-study context: T cells, B-cell-depleted T cells, or PBMCs supplied cDNA or gDNA.

In the authors' methods: Amplification of reference gene primers was used by the study to estimate nucleated cell counts. Profiling relied on immunoSEQ multiplex PCR, and the TCRdb table lists in-frame clones only, not all of them. V and J calls and clone size are given by that table; D and trimming were obtained from the DNA. The sample has about 130,000 clones, 85% to 90% seen once. V lost 1 base and J lost 2; bases outside the gene matches: 7. The germline CDR1 and CDR2 sequences are GTSNPN and SVGIG (reference sequence). The CDR3 length is 15 residues. The sequence came from a man aged 60 to 69 with COVID-19, enrolled during active disease. Material for sequencing was peripheral blood. This rearrangement joins TRBV30 to TRBJ1-1; 7 bases are shared with TRBD1. This chain's CDR3 is CAWSGRSGGNTEAFF. The CDR3 DNA sequence: TGTGCCTGGAGTGGTCGTTCAGGGGGAAACACTGAAGCTTTCTTT.